These 21 T cell receptor beta chains came from one sample sequenced in a study of cytomegalovirus exposure and HLA in healthy donors. 60 Vbeta and 13 Jbeta primers were used in PCR. This table comes from immunoSEQ multiplex PCR, and its TCRdb copy is limited to in-frame clones, with some not included. In total, the table holds fewer than 60,000 clones. Source material: PBMCs. The receptors were sampled from a middle-aged woman in good health and CMV-seronegative.

The chain joins TRBV4-3 to TRBJ1-1; a possible D gene is TRBD1 (6 bases). CDR3 length equals 14 residues. Looked up from germline, CDR1 is LGHNA and CDR2 is YSLEER. The V and J ends lost 0 bases and 12 bases respectively, with 17 bases between them. The CDR3 DNA sequence: TGCGCCAGCAGCCAAGATAAAGCAGGGGCGGGTTCTTTCTTT. Its translation is CASSQDKAGAGSFF.

V gene TRBV28 combines with J gene TRBJ2-6; TRBD2 matches 8 bases. Germline V gene data show CDR1 as MDHEN and CDR2 as SYDVKM. CDR3 length: 16 amino acids. J gave up 2 bases and V 3 bases, and 3 bases lay outside the gene matches. CDR3 bases: TGTGCCAGCAGTTTCCCGACTAGCGCTGGGGCCAACGTCCTGACTTTC. This sequence encodes CASSFPTSAGANVLTF.

The chain employs TRBV18 and TRBJ2-2, with 7 bases lining up with TRBD2. The junction had 9 bases not matched to a gene; V was cut back by 1 base and J by 4 bases. The CDR3 contains 17 residues. From germline, CDR1 is KGHSH and CDR2 LQKENI. CDR3 in DNA: TGTGCCAGCTCACCACTTCGAGCGGGGCCTACCACCGGGGAGCTGTTTTTT. This gives the protein CASSPLRAGPTTGELFF.

The V and J genes are TRBV30 and TRBJ2-7, with 8 bases fitting TRBD1. CDR3 size: 14 residues. CDR1 and CDR2 (germline): GTSNPN, SVGIG (reference sequence). J gave up 4 bases and V 0 bases, and 5 bases lay outside the gene matches. The CDR3 is CAWSVLQGAYEQYF. CDR3 DNA: TGTGCCTGGAGTGTACTCCAGGGGGCTTACGAGCAGTACTTC.

The rearrangement uses TRBV2 and TRBJ1-2; 7 positions agree with TRBD1. Germline V gene lookup returns CDR1 SNHLY and CDR2 FYNNEI. The length of the CDR3 is 15 residues. Trimming removed 5 bases from V and 4 bases from J; junction bases left unmatched: 10. The CDR3: CASSSWTGASYGYTF. CDR3 bases: TGTGCCAGCAGTTCTTGGACAGGCGCCAGCTATGGCTACACCTTC.

The rearrangement links TRBV10-1 to TRBJ1-2, with 7 bases fitting TRBD1. This CDR3 is built from 13 residues. CDR1 is WNHNN, CDR2 SYGVQD, per germline (reference sequence). The junction had 2 bases not matched to a gene; V was cut back by 4 bases and J by 3 bases. The DNA of the CDR3 is TGCGCCAGCAGTGTACAGGGGCACTATGGCTACACCTTC. Translation: CASSVQGHYGYTF.

The chain links TRBV19 to TRBJ1-2; 10 bases are shared with TRBD1. The CDR3 spans 15 residues. The germline gives CDR1 LNHDA, CDR2 SQIVND (reference sequence). Germline trimming cut 3 bases from V and 3 bases from J; bases unmatched to any gene: 4. CDR3 in DNA: TGTGCCAGTAGTATTTCGGACAGGGGGGACTATGGCTACACCTTC. Translation: CASSISDRGDYGYTF. The complete variable domain, with remaining parts taken from reference TRBV19 and TRBJ1-2, reads DGGITQSPKYLFRKEGQNVTLSCEQNLNHDAMYWYRQDPGQGLRLIYYSQIVNDFQKGDIAEGYSVSREKKESFPLTVTSAQKNPTAFYLCASSISDRGDYGYTFGSGTRLTVV.

The chain carries TRBV4-3 and TRBJ2-1; 13 nucleotides align to TRBD2. CDR3 length: 15 amino acids. Losses at the gene ends were 4 bases for V and 7 bases for J; bases not matched to a gene: 4. CDR1 is LGHNA and CDR2 is YSLEER in the germline V gene. The CDR3 sequence is CASSRLAGGRNEQFF. CDR3 coding DNA: TGCGCCAGCAGCCGACTAGCGGGAGGAAGAAATGAGCAGTTCTTC.

The rearrangement links TRBV5-1 to TRBJ1-2; D ambiguous. This CDR3 contains 13 residues. V was clipped by 0 bases and J by 7 bases, with 10 bases between them. The V gene's germline CDR1 is SGHRS and CDR2 YFSETQ. In DNA form, the CDR3 reads TGCGCCAGCAGCTTGGAAGGCAGGCTTGGCTACACCTTC. It codes for CASSLEGRLGYTF.

This chain uses TRBV30 with TRBJ2-3; TRBD2 matches at 7 bases. Germline V gives CDR1 GTSNPN, CDR2 SVGIG (reference sequence). The CDR3 length is 13 residues. The ends lost 4 bases at V and 4 bases at J; junction bases unmatched: 5. The CDR3 nucleotides are TGTGCCTGGACCGATGGGGGGGCAGATACGCAGTATTTT. Its translation is CAWTDGGADTQYF.

The rearrangement uses TRBV2 and TRBJ2-1, with a tentative D call TRBD1 (6 bases). This CDR3 is built from 15 residues. The V gene lost 4 bases and the J gene lost 0 bases, with 10 bases spanning the gap. Germline CDR1 is SNHLY and CDR2 is FYNNEI. The CDR3 loop reads CASSVQGSSYNEQFF. DNA of the CDR3: TGTGCCAGCAGTGTGCAGGGGAGCTCCTACAATGAGCAGTTCTTC.

The chain employs TRBV18 and TRBJ2-3, with 10 bases fitting TRBD2. V was clipped by 2 bases and J by 5 bases; unmatched bases: 7. The length of the CDR3 is 16 residues. CDR1 is KGHSH and CDR2 is LQKENI in the germline V gene. CDR3 sequence (DNA): TGTGCCAGCTCACCAAACCCTAGCGGGGGAGGAGATACGCAGTATTTT. The encoded protein is CASSPNPSGGGDTQYF.

The chain carries TRBV7-8 and TRBJ2-7; 14 bases map to TRBD2. Losses at the gene ends were 5 bases for V and 5 bases for J; bases not matched to a gene: 14. This CDR3 is 18 amino acids long. In germline, CDR1 is SGHVS, CDR2 FQNEAQ. DNA for the CDR3: TGTGCCAGCAGCCGACGCCAGACTAGCGGGAGGGCCAAAAACGAGCAGTACTTC. Protein product: CASSRRQTSGRAKNEQYF.

The CDR3 DNA reads TGTGCCAGCTCACCTGGGACTAGCGGATACAATGAGCAGTTCTTC. Translated, it gives CASSPGTSGYNEQFF. The rearrangement uses TRBV18 and TRBJ2-1; 11 bases line up with TRBD2. J gave up 4 bases and V 3 bases, and 2 bases lay outside the gene matches. The CDR3 runs to 15 residues. Germline V CDR1 and CDR2: KGHSH, LQKENI.

As for this clone: One end of the junction fails to match germline, which may point to a read error. The V and J genes are TRBV7-2 and TRBJ2-7; TRBD1 agrees at 11 bases. There are 15 residues in the CDR3. Germline V gives CDR1 SGHTA, CDR2 FQGNSA. In nucleotides, the CDR3 is TGTGCCAGCAGCCCCACCACCGGGACAGGGGGACTGTTGGACTTC. Encoded protein: CASSPTTGTGGLLDF.

The chain recombines TRBV5-1 with TRBJ2-1; 12 bases fit TRBD2. This CDR3 is 17 amino acids long. Unmatched junction bases numbered 1, after V lost 0 bases and J lost 0 bases. CDR1 is SGHRS and CDR2 is YFSETQ in the germline V gene. Here the CDR3 reads CASSLETSGGSYNEQFF. The CDR3 coding sequence is TGCGCCAGCAGCTTGGAGACTAGCGGGGGCTCCTACAATGAGCAGTTCTTC.

The chain uses TRBV11-2 and TRBJ1-6; 7 positions agree with TRBD1. This CDR3 contains 14 residues. Trimming at V came to 4 bases and at J to 7 bases, leaving 4 bases not matched to a gene. Germline CDR1 reads SGHAT; CDR2 reads FQNNGV. The CDR3 reads CASSSTGINSPLHF. The DNA for the CDR3 is TGTGCCAGCAGCTCGACAGGGATCAATTCACCCCTCCACTTT.

The chain couples TRBV11-3 to TRBJ1-2; D remains unclear. Germline CDR1 and CDR2: SGHNT and YENEEA. Trimming pared 3 bases from V and 5 bases from J, leaving 10 bases between. This CDR3 region has 13 residues. This CDR3 reads CASSFEGGYGYTF. The CDR3 DNA reads TGTGCCAGCAGCTTTGAGGGAGGGTATGGCTACACCTTC.

CDR3 residues: CASSRGDRALQPQHF. CDR3 nucleotide sequence: TGTGCCAGCAGTCGAGGGGACAGGGCTTTGCAACCCCAGCATTTT. The chain links TRBV28 to TRBJ1-5; 9 bases line up with TRBD1. The CDR3 runs 15 residues. The J segment lost 10 bases and the V segment lost 5 bases, leaving 12 bases of the junction unmatched. Germline CDR1 reads MDHEN; CDR2 reads SYDVKM.

The chain uses TRBV6-6 and TRBJ1-1, with 7 bases aligning to TRBD1. Losses at the gene ends were 6 bases for V and 0 bases for J; bases not matched to a gene: 4. CDR1 MNHNY and CDR2 SVGAGI come from the germline V gene (reference sequence). This CDR3 spans 14 amino acids. The CDR3 spells CASRVTGLNTEAFF. The CDR3 DNA reads as TGTGCCAGCAGGGTGACAGGGTTGAACACTGAAGCTTTCTTT.

CDR3 coding DNA: TGTGCCAGCACTTGGACAGGGTCTAATGAAAAACTGTTTTTT. This codes for CASTWTGSNEKLFF. The J gene is TRBJ1-4, the V gene TRBV2; 8 bases map to TRBD1. The CDR3 extends over 14 amino acids. CDR1 and CDR2 (germline): SNHLY, FYNNEI. After removal of 7 bases from V and 3 bases from J, the junction contained 4 bases not matched to a gene. The full variable domain, rest sourced from reference TRBV2 and TRBJ1-4, is EPEVTQTPSHQVTQMGQEVILRCVPISNHLYFYWYRQILGQKVEFLVSFYNNEISEKSEIFDDQFSVERPDGSNFTLKIRSTKLEDSAMYFCASTWTGSNEKLFFGSGTQLSVL.